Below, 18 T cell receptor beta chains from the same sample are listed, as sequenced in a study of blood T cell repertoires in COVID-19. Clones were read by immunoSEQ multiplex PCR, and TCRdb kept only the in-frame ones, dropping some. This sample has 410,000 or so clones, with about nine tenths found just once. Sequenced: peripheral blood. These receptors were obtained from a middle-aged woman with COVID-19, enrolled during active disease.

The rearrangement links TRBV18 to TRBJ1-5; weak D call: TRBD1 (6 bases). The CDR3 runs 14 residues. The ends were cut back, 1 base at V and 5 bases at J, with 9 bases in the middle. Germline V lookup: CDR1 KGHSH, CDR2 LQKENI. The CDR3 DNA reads TGTGCCAGCTCACCACTGAAGGGGGATCAGCCCCAGCATTTT. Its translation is CASSPLKGDQPQHF.

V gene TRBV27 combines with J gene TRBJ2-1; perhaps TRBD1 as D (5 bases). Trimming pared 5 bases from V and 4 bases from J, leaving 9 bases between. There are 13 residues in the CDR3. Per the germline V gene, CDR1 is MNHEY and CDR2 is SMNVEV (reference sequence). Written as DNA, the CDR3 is TGTGCCAGCAGTCTGGGGCGGTACAATGAGCAGTTCTTC. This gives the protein CASSLGRYNEQFF.

The CDR3 DNA reads as TGTGCCAGCAGCCGCGGGACAGCCTACGAGCAGTACTTC. Its protein is CASSRGTAYEQYF. The chain is built from TRBV28 and TRBJ2-7, with D possibly TRBD1 on 7 matching bases. Germline V lookup: CDR1 MDHEN, CDR2 SYDVKM. V gave up 6 bases and J gave up 2 bases, with 11 bases separating them. CDR3 length: 13 residues.

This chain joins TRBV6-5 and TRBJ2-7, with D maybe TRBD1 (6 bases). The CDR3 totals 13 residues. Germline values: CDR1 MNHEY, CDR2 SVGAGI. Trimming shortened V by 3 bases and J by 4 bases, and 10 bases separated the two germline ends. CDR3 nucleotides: TGTGCCAGCAGTTATAACAGGGAATACGAGCAGTACTTC. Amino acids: CASSYNREYEQYF.

Here the CDR3 reads CASSHTTGGRYEQYF. DNA of the CDR3: TGTGCCAGCAGCCACACGACAGGGGGCCGCTACGAGCAGTACTTC. This rearrangement joins TRBV4-2 to TRBJ2-7; TRBD1 aligns across 10 bases. The CDR3 spans 15 residues. In germline, CDR1 is LGHNA, CDR2 YNFKEQ. The junction had 5 bases not matched to a gene; V was cut back by 3 bases and J by 3 bases.

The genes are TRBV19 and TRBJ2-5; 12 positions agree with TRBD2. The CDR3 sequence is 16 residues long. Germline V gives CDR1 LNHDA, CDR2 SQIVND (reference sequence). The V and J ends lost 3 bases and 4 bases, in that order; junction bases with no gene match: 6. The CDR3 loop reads CASSILAGGPGETQYF. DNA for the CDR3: TGTGCCAGTAGTATTCTAGCGGGAGGGCCGGGAGAGACCCAGTACTTC.

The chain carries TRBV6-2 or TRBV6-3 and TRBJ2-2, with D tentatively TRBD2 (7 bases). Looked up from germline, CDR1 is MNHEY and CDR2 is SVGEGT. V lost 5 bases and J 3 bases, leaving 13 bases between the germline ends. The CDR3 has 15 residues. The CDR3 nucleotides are TGTGCCAGCAGTCGGGGGGCCTCCCACACCGGGGAGCTGTTTTTT. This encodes CASSRGASHTGELFF.

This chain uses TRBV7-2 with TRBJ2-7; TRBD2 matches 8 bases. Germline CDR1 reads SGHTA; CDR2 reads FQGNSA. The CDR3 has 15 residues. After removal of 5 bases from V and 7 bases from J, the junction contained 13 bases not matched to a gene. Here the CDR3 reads CASSPQARGAGEQYF. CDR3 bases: TGTGCCAGCAGCCCCCAGGCGCGGGGGGCGGGTGAGCAGTACTTC. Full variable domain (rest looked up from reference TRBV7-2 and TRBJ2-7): GAGVSQSPSNKVTEKGKDVELRCDPISGHTALYWYRQSLGQGLEFLIYFQGNSAPDKSGLPSDRFSAERTGGSVSTLTIQRTQQEDSAVYLCASSPQARGAGEQYFGPGTRLTVT.

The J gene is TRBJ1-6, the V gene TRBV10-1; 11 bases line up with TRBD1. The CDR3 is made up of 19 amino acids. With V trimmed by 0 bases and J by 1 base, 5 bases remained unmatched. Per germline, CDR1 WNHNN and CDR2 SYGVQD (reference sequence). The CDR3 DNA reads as TGCGCCAGCAGTGAGTCGGACAGGGGGCGCGGATCCTATAATTCACCCCTCCACTTT. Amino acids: CASSESDRGRGSYNSPLHF.

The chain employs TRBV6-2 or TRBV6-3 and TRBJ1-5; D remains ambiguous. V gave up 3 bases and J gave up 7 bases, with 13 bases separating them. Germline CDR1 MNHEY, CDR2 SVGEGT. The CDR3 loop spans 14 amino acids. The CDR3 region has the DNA TGTGCCAGCAGTTATCTGAGGGAGTCACAGCCCCAGCATTTT. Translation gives CASSYLRESQPQHF.

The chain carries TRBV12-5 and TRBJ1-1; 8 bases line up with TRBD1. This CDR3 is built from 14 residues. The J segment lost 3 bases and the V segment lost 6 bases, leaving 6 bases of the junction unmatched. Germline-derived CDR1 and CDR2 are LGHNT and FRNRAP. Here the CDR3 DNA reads TGTGCTAGTGGCCTCCTGACAGGGGACACTGAAGCTTTCTTT. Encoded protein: CASGLLTGDTEAFF.

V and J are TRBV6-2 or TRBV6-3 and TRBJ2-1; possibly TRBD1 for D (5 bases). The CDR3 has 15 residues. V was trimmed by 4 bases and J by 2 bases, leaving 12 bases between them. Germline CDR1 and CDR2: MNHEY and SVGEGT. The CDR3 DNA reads TGTGCCAGCAGTTCTGACAGCCCCACCTACAATGAGCAGTTCTTC. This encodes CASSSDSPTYNEQFF.

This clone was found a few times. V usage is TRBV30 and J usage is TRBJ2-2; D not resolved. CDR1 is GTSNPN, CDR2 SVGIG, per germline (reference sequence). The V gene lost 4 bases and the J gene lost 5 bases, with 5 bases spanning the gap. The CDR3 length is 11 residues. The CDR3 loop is CAWTMTGELFF. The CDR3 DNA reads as TGTGCCTGGACTATGACCGGGGAGCTGTTTTTT.

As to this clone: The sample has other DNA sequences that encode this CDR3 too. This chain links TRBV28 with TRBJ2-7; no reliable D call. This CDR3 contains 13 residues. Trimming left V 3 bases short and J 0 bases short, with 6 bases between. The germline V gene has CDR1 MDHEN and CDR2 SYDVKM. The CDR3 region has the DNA TGTGCCAGCAGTTTGGGCAGCTCCTACGAGCAGTACTTC. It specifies CASSLGSSYEQYF.

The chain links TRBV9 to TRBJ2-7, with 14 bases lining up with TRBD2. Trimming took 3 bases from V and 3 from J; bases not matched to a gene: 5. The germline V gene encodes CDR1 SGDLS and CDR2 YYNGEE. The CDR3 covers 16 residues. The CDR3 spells CASSAGTSGGLYEQYF. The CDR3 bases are TGTGCCAGCAGCGCGGGGACTAGCGGGGGACTCTACGAGCAGTACTTC.

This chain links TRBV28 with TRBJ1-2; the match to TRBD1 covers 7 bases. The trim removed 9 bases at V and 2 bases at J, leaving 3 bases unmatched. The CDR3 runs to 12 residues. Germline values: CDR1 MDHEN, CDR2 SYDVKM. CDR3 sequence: CASKGQNYGYTF. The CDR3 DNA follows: TGTGCCAGTAAGGGACAGAACTATGGCTACACCTTC.

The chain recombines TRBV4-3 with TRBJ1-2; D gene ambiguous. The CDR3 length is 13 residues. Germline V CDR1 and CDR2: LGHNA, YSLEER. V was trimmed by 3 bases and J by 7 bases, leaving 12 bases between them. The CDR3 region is CASSQISGGGYTF. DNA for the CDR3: TGCGCCAGCAGCCAGATAAGCGGAGGTGGCTACACCTTC.

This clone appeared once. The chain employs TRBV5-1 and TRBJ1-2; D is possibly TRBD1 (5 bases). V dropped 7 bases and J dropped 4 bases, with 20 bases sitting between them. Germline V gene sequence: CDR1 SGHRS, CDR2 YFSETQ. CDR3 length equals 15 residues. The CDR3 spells CASSRGGGNSYGYTF. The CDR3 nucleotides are TGCGCCAGCTCCCGGGGGGGAGGGAACAGCTATGGCTACACCTTC.